Sequencing of this TCR beta chain was carried out in a study of T cell responses to AZD1222 COVID-19 vaccine. Comment on this clone: Its antigen remains unidentified.

Study-wide points: At study baseline, merely more than 5 AZD1222 recipients were seropositive. Nearly half of spike-specific TCRs reportedly target variant regions that are unmutated in the B.1.351 and B.1.1.7 variants.

This CDR3 contains 15 residues. V was trimmed by 2 bases and J by 1 base, leaving 11 bases between them. Per germline, CDR1 KGHSH and CDR2 LQKENI. Using immunoSEQ multiplex PCR, the repertoire was profiled, and TCRdb retains in-frame clones only, with some absent. The sample includes 120,000 or so clones, more than 65% of them seen just once. The chain links TRBV18 to TRBJ1-2; D remains ambiguous. The specimen comprised peripheral blood, sampled 28 days after the second AZD1222 dose. This sequence was found in an adult who received the AZD1222 COVID-19 vaccine. The CDR3 loop reads CASSPSGTVNYGYTF. Written as DNA, the CDR3 is TGTGCCAGCTCACCAAGCGGCACAGTTAACTATGGCTACACCTTC. The variable domain in full, with the rest retrieved from reference TRBV18 and TRBJ1-2, is NAGVMQNPRHLVRRRGQEARLRCSPMKGHSHVYWYRQLPEEGLKFMVYLQKENIIDESGMPKERFSAEFPKEGPSILRIQQVVRGDSAAYFCASSPSGTVNYGYTFGSGTRLTVV.